A selection of T cell receptor beta chains follows, all from one sample in a study of blood T cell repertoires in COVID-19. Clones were read by immunoSEQ multiplex PCR, and TCRdb kept only the in-frame ones, dropping some. This table has around 60,000 clones, roughly 87% appearing once. Sequenced: peripheral blood. The source of these receptors is a man aged 45 to 65 with active COVID-19. The CDR3 runs from the conserved cysteine through the conserved F or W. D genes are given only for firm matches. Not all rows give a size; the values are once, few, many and, for expanded clones, a class.

j_gene	abundance	d_gene	v_gene	CDR3aa	CDR3nt
TRBJ1-2	-	-	TRBV19	CASTRRPDRNYGYTF	TGTGCCAGTACCCGCCGTCCGGACAGAAACTATGGCTACACCTTC
TRBJ1-1	few	-	TRBV9	CASSAGGTEAFF	TGTGCCAGCAGCGCAGGAGGCACTGAAGCTTTCTTT
TRBJ1-3	few	-	TRBV6-1	CASSDAQVWNTIYF	TGTGCCAGCAGTGATGCTCAGGTTTGGAACACCATATATTTT
TRBJ1-1	-	-	TRBV12-1	CASSFARLCLEAFF	TGTGCCAGCAGCTTTGCGCGGCTATGTCTTGAAGCTTTCTTT
TRBJ2-3	-	TRBD2	TRBV9	CASSVGGGLAGSSTDTQYF	TGTGCCAGCAGCGTAGGGGGGGGACTAGCGGGATCTAGCACAGATACGCAGTATTTT
TRBJ1-2	-	-	TRBV6-1	CASSELTGPGGYTF	TGTGCCAGCAGTGAATTGACAGGACCGGGTGGCTACACCTTC
TRBJ2-5	-	-	TRBV5-1	CASSLTVGETQYF	TGCGCCAGCAGCCTGACAGTGGGTGAGACCCAGTACTTC
TRBJ2-3	-	-	TRBV18	CASSPLQTDTQYF	TGTGCCAGCTCACCTCTCCAGACAGATACGCAGTATTTT
TRBJ2-1	once	TRBD2	TRBV27	CASSLGRGAYNEQFF	TGTGCCAGCAGTTTAGGGCGGGGGGCCTACAATGAGCAGTTCTTC
TRBJ2-7	-	-	TRBV2	CASSENSWPGHRYEQYF	TGTGCCAGCAGTGAGAATAGTTGGCCGGGACACCGATACGAGCAGTACTTC
TRBJ2-5	-	-	TRBV12-3/TRBV12-4	CASSYRVQETQYF	TGTGCCAGCAGTTACAGGGTCCAAGAGACCCAGTACTTC
TRBJ1-1	-	TRBD1	TRBV6-5	CASSSPGQGLNTEAFF	TGTGCCAGCAGTTCCCCGGGACAGGGGCTGAACACTGAAGCTTTCTTT
TRBJ2-7	-	-	TRBV3-1/TRBV3-2	CASSPNRQGLSYEQYF	TGTGCCAGCAGCCCAAACCGTCAGGGTCTCTCCTACGAGCAGTACTTC
TRBJ1-2	-	-	TRBV5-1	CASSLDGGSLGYGYTF	TGCGCCAGCAGCTTGGATGGGGGGTCGCTTGGGTATGGCTACACCTTC
TRBJ1-3	-	-	TRBV25-1	CASSGSQLSSGNTIYF	TGTGCCAGCAGTGGATCACAGCTAAGCTCTGGAAACACCATATATTTT